The source of this TCR beta chain is a study of T cell repertoires in cytomegalovirus infection. Study information: Indications of both CMV infection and matching HLA type were provided by public TCR beta signatures.

Note on this clonotype: What it recognizes is unknown.

With V trimmed by 6 bases and J by 0 bases, 7 bases remained unmatched. Germline V gene lookup returns CDR1 MNHEY and CDR2 SVGAGI. The CDR3 runs to 16 residues. MiXCR, run by TCRdb on the reads, gives a single entry per CDR3 protein. The repertoire consists of a few hundred thousand distinct CDR3 sequences, with more than 20% occurring once and the leading ten covering 10% to 15%. Sequenced here: cultured PBMCs, sampled from culture after CMV antigen stimulation. This sequence was found in a human donor in good health (CMV status not recorded). Some clones in this sample may be carry-over from other donors' samples. The chain has TRBV6-5 and TRBJ2-1; 8 nucleotides match TRBD2. CDR3 bases: TGTGCCAGCAGACTCAGCGGGAGTGGCTCCTACAATGAGCAGTTCTTC. The encoded protein is CASRLSGSGSYNEQFF.